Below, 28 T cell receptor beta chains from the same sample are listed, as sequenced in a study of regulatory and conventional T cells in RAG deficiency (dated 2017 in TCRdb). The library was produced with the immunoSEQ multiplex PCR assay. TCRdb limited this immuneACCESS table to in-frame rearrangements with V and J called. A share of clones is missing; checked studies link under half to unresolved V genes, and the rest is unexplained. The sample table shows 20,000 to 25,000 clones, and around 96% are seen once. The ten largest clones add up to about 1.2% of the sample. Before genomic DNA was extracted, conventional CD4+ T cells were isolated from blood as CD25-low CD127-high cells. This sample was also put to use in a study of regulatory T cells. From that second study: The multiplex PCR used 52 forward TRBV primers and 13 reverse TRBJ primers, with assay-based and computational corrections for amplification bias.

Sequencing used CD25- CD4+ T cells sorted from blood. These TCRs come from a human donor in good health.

The CDR3 loop is CATPDRGQDTQYF. The CDR3 DNA is TGTGCCACCCCCGACAGGGGGCAAGATACGCAGTATTTT. The rearrangement links TRBV9 to TRBJ2-3; 10 nucleotides agree with TRBD1. V was pared by 9 bases and J by 5 bases, with 6 bases of the junction left unmatched. Per germline, CDR1 SGDLS and CDR2 YYNGEE. This CDR3 is 13 amino acids long.

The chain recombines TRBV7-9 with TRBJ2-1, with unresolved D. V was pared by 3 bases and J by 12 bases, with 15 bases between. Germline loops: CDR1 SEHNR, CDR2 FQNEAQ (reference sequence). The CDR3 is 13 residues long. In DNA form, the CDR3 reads TGTGCCAGCAGCTTCGCACCACTCAACGTGCAGTTCTTC. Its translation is CASSFAPLNVQFF. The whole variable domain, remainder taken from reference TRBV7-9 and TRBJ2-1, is DTGVSQNPRHKITKRGQNVTFRCDPISEHNRLYWYRQTLGQGPEFLTYFQNEAQLEKSRLLSDRFSAERPKGSFSTLEIQRTEQGDSAMYLCASSFAPLNVQFFGPGTRLTVL.

The CDR3 nucleotides read TGTGCCAGCAGTTACTCCGGACAGGGGGCTCAGCCCCAGCATTTT. As protein: CASSYSGQGAQPQHF. This chain uses TRBV6-5 with TRBJ1-5; TRBD1 matches 11 bases. Germline lookup yields CDR1 MNHEY and CDR2 SVGAGI. The CDR3 runs to 15 residues. The V gene end was trimmed by 0 bases and the J gene end by 6 bases; junction bases not matched to a gene: 1.

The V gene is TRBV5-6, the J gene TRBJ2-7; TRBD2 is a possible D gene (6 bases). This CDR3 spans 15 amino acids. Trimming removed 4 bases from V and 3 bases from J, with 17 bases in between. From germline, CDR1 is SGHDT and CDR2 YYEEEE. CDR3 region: CASSHGGVGSYEQYF. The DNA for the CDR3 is TGTGCCAGCAGCCATGGCGGGGTAGGTAGCTACGAGCAGTACTTC.

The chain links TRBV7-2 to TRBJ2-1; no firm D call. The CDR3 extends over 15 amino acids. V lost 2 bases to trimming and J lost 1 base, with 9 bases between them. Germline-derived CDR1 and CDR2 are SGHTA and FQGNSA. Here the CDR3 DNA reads TGTGCCAGCAGCTTATTCGCGAGGTCCTACAATGAGCAGTTCTTC. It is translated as CASSLFARSYNEQFF.

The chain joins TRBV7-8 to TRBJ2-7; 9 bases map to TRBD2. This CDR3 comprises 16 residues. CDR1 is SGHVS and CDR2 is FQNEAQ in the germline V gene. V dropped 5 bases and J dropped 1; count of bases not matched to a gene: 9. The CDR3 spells CASSMGSGGYSYEQYF. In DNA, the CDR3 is TGTGCCAGCAGCATGGGTAGCGGGGGTTATTCCTACGAGCAGTACTTC.

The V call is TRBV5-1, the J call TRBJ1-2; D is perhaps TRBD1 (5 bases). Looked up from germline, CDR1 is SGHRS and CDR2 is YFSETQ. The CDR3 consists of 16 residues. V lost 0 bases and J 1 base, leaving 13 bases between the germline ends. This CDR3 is CASSLDPGLSNYGYTF. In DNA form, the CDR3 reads TGCGCCAGCAGCTTGGATCCGGGACTGAGTAACTATGGCTACACCTTC.

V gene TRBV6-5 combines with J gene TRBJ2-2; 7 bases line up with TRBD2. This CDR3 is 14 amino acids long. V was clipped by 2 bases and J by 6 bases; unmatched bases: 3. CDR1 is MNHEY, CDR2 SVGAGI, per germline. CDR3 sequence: CASSYLAEAGELFF. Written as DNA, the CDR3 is TGTGCCAGCAGTTACCTAGCGGAGGCCGGGGAGCTGTTTTTT.

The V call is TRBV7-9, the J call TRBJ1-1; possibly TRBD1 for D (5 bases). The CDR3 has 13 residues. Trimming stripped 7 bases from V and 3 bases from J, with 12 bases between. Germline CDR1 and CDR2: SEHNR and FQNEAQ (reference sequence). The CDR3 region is CASTLTEHTEAFF. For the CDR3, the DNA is TGTGCCAGCACCCTGACAGAACACACTGAAGCTTTCTTT.

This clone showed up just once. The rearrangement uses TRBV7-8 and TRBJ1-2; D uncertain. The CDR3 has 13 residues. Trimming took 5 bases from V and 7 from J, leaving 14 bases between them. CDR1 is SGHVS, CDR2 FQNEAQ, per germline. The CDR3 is CASSPQRFGGYTF. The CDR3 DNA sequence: TGTGCCAGCAGCCCCCAGCGGTTCGGTGGCTACACCTTC.

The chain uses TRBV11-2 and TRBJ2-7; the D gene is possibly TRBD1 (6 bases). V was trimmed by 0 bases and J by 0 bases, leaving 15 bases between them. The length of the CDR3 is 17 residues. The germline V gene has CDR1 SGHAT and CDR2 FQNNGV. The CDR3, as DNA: TGTGCCAGCAGCTTAGATCCCCCAGGGGCGAGCTCCTACGAGCAGTACTTC. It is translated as CASSLDPPGASSYEQYF. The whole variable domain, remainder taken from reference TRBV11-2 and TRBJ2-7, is EAGVAQSPRYKIIEKRQSVAFWCNPISGHATLYWYQQILGQGPKLLIQFQNNGVVDDSQLPKDRFSAERLKGVDSTLKIQPAKLEDSAVYLCASSLDPPGASSYEQYFGPGTRLTVT.

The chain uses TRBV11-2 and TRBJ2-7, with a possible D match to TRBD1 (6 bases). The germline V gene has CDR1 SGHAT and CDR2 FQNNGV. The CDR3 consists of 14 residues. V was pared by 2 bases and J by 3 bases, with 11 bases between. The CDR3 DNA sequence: TGTGCCAGCAGCTTATTGTCAGGGGTCTACGAGCAGTACTTC. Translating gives CASSLLSGVYEQYF.

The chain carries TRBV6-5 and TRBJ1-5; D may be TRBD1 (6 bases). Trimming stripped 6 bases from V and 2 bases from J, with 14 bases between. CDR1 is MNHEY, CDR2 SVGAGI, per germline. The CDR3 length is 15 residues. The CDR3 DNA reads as TGTGCCAGCAGCGCCCAGACAGGCGGCAATCAGCCCCAGCATTTT. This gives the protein CASSAQTGGNQPQHF.

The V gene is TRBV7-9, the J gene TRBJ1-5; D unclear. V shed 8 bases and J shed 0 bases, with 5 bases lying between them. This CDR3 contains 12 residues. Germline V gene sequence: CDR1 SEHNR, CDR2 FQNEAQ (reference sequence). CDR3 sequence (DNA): TGTGCCAGCGGCAGTAGCAATCAGCCCCAGCATTTT. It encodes CASGSSNQPQHF.

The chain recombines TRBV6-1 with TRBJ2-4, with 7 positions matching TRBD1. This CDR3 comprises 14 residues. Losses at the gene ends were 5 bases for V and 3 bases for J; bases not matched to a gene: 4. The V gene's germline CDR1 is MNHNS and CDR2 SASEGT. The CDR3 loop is CASSTRQGKNIQYF. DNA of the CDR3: TGTGCCAGCAGTACCCGACAGGGCAAAAACATTCAGTACTTC.

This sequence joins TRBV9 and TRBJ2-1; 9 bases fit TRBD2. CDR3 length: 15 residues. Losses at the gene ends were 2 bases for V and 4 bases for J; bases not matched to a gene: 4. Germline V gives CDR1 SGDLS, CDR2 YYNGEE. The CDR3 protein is CASSVGGGAYNEQFF. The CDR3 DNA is TGTGCCAGCAGCGTCGGCGGGGGGGCTTACAATGAGCAGTTCTTC.

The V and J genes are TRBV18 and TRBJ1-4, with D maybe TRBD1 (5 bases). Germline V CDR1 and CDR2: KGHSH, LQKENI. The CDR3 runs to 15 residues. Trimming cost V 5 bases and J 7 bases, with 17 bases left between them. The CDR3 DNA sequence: TGTGCCAGCTCAGGATCCTACGGGACTCCTGAAAAACTGTTTTTT. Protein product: CASSGSYGTPEKLFF.

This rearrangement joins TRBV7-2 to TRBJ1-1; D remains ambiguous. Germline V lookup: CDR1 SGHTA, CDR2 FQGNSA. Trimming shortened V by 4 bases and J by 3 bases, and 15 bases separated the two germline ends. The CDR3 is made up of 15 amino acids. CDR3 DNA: TGTGCCAGCAGCTCGCCCGGGAGGGCGGACACTGAAGCTTTCTTT. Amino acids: CASSSPGRADTEAFF.

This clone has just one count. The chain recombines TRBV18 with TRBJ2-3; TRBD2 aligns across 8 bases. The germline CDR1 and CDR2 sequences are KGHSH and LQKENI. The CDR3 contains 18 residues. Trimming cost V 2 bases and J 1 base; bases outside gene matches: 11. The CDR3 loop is CASSPTPGGARRTDTQYF. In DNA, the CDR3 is TGTGCCAGCTCACCAACGCCCGGGGGGGCCCGTCGCACAGATACGCAGTATTTT.

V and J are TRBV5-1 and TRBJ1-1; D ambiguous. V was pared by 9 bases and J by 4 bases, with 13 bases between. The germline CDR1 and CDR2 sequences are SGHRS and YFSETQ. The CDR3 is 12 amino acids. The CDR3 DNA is TGCGCCACTTCGGACTCGGGCACTGAAGCTTTCTTT. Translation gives CATSDSGTEAFF.

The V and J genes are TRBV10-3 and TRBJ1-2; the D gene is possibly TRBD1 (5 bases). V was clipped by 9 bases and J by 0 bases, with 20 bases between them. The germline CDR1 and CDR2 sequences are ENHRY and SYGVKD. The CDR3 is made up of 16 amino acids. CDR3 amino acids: CAILEWGGIANYGYTF. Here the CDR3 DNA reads TGTGCCATACTCGAATGGGGGGGAATAGCTAACTATGGCTACACCTTC.

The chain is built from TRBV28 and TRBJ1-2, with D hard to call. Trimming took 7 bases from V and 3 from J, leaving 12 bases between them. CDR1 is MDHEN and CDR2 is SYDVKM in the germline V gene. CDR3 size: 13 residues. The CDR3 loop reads CASTPVTYYGYTF. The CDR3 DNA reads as TGTGCCAGCACCCCGGTAACCTACTATGGCTACACCTTC.

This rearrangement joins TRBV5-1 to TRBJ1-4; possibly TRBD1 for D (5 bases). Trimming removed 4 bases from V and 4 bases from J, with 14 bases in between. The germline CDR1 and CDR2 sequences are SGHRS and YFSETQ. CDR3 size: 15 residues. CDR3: CASSAGTGFNEKLFF. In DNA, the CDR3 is TGCGCCAGCAGCGCGGGGACGGGATTTAATGAAAAACTGTTTTTT.

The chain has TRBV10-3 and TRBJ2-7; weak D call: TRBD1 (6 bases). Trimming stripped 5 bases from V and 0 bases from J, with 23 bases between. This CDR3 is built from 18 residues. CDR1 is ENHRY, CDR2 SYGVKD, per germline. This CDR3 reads CAISHGATGKGSSYEQYF. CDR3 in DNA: TGTGCCATCAGTCACGGGGCGACAGGTAAAGGGAGCTCCTACGAGCAGTACTTC.

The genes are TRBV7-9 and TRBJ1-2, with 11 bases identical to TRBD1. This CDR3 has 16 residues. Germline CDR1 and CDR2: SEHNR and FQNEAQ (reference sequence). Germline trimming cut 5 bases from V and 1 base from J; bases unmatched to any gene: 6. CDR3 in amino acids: CASSPRTGGYNYGYTF. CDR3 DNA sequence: TGTGCCAGCAGCCCTCGGACAGGGGGCTATAACTATGGCTACACCTTC.

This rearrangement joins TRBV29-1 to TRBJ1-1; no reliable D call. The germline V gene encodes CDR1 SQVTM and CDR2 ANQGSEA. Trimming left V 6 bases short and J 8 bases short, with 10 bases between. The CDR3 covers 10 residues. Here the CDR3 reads CSVARGEAFF. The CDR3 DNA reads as TGCAGCGTCGCCCGGGGAGAAGCTTTCTTT.

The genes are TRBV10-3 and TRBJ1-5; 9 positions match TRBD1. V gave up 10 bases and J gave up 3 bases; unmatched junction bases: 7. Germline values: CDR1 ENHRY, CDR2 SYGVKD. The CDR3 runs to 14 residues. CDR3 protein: CATTGQGHNQPQHF. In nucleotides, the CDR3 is TGTGCCACCACAGGACAGGGGCACAATCAGCCCCAGCATTTT.

The CDR3 DNA sequence: TGTGCCAGCAGCCAATCGACAGCGAACACTGAAGCTTTCTTT. It codes for CASSQSTANTEAFF. The chain uses TRBV7-9 and TRBJ1-1; D is possibly TRBD1 (5 bases). Germline V gene sequence: CDR1 SEHNR, CDR2 FQNEAQ (reference sequence). The CDR3 sequence is 14 residues long. Trimming took off 5 bases at V and 1 base at J, with 11 bases between the two ends.